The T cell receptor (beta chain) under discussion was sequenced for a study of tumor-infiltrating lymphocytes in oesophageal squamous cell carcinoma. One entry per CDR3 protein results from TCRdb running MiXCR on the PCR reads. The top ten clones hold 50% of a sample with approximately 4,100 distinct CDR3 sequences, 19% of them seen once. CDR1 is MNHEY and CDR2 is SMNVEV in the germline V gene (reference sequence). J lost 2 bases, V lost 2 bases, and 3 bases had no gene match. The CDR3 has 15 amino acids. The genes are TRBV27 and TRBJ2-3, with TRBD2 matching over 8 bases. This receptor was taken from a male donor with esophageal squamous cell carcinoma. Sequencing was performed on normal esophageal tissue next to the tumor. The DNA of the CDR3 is TGTGCCAGCAGTTTAACTAGCGGAAACACAGATACGCAGTATTTT. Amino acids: CASSLTSGNTDTQYF.